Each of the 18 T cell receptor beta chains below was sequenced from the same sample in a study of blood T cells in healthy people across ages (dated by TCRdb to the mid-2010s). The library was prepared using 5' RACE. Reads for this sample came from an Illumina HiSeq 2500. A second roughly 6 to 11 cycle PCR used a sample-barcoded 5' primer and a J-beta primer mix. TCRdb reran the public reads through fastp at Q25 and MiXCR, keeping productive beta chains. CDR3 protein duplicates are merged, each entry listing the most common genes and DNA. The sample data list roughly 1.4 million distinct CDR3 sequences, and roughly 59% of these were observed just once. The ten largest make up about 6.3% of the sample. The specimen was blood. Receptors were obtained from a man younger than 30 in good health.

In nucleotides, the CDR3 is TGCGCCAGCAGCGGGACTAGCGGGAGGAATACCGGGGAGCTGTTTTTT. This gives the protein CASSGTSGRNTGELFF. The chain combines TRBV5-1 with TRBJ2-2, with 15 bases fitting TRBD2. V dropped 4 bases and J dropped 5; count of bases not matched to a gene: 3. The CDR3 is 16 residues long. CDR1 is SGHRS and CDR2 is YFSETQ in the germline V gene.

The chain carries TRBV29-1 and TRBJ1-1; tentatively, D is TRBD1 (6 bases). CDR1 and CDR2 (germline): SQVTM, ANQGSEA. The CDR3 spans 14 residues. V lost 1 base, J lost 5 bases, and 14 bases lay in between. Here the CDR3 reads CSVEGAGEITEAFF. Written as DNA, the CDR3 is TGCAGCGTTGAAGGAGCAGGGGAAATTACTGAAGCTTTCTTT.

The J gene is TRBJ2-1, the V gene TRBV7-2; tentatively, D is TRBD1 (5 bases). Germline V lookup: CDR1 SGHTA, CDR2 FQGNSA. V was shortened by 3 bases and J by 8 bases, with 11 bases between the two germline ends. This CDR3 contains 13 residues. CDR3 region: CASSLSGLDEQFF. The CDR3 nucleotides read TGTGCCAGCAGCTTGTCAGGGTTGGATGAGCAGTTCTTC.

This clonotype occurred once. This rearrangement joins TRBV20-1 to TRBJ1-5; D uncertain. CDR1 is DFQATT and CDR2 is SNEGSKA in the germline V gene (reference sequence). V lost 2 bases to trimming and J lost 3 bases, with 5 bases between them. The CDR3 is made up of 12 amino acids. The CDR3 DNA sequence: TGCAGTGCTAGACAGCTCAATCAGCCCCAGCATTTT. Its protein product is CSARQLNQPQHF.

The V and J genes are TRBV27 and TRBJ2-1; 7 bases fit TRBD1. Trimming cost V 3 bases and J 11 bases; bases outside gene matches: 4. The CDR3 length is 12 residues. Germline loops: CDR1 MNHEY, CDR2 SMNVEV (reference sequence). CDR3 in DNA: TGTGCCAGCAGTTTCGACAGGGAAAAGCAGTTCTTC. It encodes CASSFDREKQFF.

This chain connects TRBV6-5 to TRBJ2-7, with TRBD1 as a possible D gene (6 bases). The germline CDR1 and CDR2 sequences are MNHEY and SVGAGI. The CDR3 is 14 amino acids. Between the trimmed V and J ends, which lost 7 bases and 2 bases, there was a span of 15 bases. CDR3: CASKDSRQPYEQYF. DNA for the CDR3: TGTGCCAGCAAGGACAGCAGACAGCCCTACGAGCAGTACTTC.

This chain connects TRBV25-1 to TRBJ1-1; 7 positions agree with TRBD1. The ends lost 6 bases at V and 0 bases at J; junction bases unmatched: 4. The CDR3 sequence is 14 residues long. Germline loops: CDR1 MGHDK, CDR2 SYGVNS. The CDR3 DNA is TGTGCCAGCAGAGACAGGGCCCTGAACACTGAAGCTTTCTTT. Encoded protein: CASRDRALNTEAFF.

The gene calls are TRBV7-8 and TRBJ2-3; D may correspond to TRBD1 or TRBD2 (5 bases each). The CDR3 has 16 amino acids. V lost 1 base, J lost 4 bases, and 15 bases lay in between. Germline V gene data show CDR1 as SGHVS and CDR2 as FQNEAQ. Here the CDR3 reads CASSLGGRGTADTQYF. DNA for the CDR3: TGTGCCAGCAGCTTAGGGGGACGAGGGACGGCAGATACGCAGTATTTT. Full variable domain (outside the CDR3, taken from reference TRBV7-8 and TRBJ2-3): GAGVSQSPRYKVAKRGQDVALRCDPISGHVSLFWYQQALGQGPEFLTYFQNEAQLDKSGLPSDRFFAERPEGSVSTLKIQRTQQEDSAVYLCASSLGGRGTADTQYFGPGTRLTVL.

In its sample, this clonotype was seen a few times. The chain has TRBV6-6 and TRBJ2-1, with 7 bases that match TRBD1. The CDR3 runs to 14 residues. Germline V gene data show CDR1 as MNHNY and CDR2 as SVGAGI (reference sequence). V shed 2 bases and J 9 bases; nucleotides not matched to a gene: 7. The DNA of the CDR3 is TGTGCCAGCAGTTACGGGACAGTTGAGGGTGAGCAGTTCTTC. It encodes CASSYGTVEGEQFF.

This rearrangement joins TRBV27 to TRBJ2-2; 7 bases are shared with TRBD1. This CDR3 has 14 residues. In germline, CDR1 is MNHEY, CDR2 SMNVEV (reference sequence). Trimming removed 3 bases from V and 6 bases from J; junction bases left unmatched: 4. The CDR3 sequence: CASSFSQGPGELFF. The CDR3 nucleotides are TGTGCCAGCAGTTTTTCACAGGGGCCCGGGGAGCTGTTTTTT.

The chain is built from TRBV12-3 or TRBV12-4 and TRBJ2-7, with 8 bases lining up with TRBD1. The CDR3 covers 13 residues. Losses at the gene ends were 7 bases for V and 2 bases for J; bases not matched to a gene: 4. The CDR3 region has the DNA TGTGCCAGCACCAGGGGACAGGCCTACGAGCAGTACTTC. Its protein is CASTRGQAYEQYF.

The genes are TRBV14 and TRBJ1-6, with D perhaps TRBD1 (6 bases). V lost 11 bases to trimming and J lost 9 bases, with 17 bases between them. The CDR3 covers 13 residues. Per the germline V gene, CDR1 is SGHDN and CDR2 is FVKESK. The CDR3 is CAVQQDRFSPLHF. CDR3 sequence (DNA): TGTGCCGTACAGCAGGACAGATTTTCACCCCTCCACTTT.

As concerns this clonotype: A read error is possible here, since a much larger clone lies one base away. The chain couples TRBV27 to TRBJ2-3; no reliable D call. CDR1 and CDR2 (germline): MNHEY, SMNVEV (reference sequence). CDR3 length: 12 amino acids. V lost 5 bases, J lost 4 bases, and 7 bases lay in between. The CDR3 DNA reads TGTGCCAGCAGTACCCACCCAGATACGCAGTATTTT. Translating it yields CASSTHPDTQYF.

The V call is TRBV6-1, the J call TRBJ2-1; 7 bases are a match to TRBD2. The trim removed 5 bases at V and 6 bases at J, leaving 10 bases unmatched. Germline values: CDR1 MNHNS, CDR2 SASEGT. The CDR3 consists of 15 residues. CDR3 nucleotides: TGTGCCAGCAGTACCGCCGGGTCGGGGGGCAATGAGCAGTTCTTC. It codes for CASSTAGSGGNEQFF.

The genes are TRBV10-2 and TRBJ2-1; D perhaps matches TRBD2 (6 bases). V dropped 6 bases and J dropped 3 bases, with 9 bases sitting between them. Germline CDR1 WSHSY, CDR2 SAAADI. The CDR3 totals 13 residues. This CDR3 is CASRRDGYNEQFF. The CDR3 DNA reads TGCGCCAGCAGGCGGGACGGCTACAATGAGCAGTTCTTC.

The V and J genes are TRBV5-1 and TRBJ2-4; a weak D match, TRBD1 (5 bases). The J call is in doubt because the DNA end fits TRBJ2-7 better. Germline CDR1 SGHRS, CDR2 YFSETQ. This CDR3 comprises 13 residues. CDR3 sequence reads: CASADTTSGEQYF. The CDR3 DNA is TGCGCCAGCGCGGACACGACGTCGGGCGAGCAGTACTTC.

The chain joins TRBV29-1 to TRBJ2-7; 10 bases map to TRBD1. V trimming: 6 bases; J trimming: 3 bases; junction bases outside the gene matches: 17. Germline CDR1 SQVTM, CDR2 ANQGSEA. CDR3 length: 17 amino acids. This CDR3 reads CSVAGTGDRGPIYEQYF. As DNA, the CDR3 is TGCAGCGTGGCCGGGACAGGGGACAGGGGCCCTATCTACGAGCAGTACTTC.

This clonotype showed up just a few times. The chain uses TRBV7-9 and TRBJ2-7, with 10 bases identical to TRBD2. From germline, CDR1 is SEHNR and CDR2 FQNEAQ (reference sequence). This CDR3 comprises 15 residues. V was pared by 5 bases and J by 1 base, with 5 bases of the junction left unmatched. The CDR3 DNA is TGTGCCAGCAGCGGACGGACTAGCGGATCCTACGAGCAGTACTTC. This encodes CASSGRTSGSYEQYF.